This TCR beta chain stems from a study of identical twins. Germline V lookup: CDR1 SGHTA, CDR2 FQGNSA. The CDR3 has 15 amino acids. The ends were cut back, 4 bases at V and 3 bases at J, with 16 bases in the middle. This clonotype was observed a handful of times. A universal primer site arose from template switching, and cDNA bore unique molecular identifiers. Each CDR3 protein is one row after TCRdb ran MiXCR on the 5' RACE reads. Of hundreds of thousands of distinct CDR3 sequences listed, about 20% are singletons. The sample was also reused in another study, on T cells expressing NK-cell markers. As that study records: In sorted CD3+CD56+NKG2C+, CD3+CD56+NKG2C- and CD3+CD56-NKG2C+ T cells, TCR beta repertoires were obtained. In the group of eight sequenced donors, seven were HCMV-seropositive and one was seronegative. It was still unclear whether expanded NKG2C+ T cell clones were HCMV specific.

Input material: PBMCs. J is TRBJ2-7 and V is TRBV7-2; D possibly corresponds to TRBD1 (6 bases). This receptor was taken from a woman under 30 in good health. The CDR3 reads CASSSSPGHNYEQYF. In nucleotides, the CDR3 is TGTGCCAGCAGCTCAAGTCCGGGACACAACTACGAGCAGTACTTC.